This T cell receptor (beta chain) was recovered during a study of human CD8 memory T cell subsets. CDR3 length equals 16 residues. CDR1 is LGHNT and CDR2 is FRNRAP in the germline V gene. RNA came from duplicate vials of around 140,000 sorted CD8+ T cells per subset. As for this clonotype: Its target is not known.

The study's findings and limits: Higher diversity in stem-like memory T cells than in precursor exhausted T cells was suggested by Chao1 estimates.

TCR beta was sequenced from UMI-tagged 5' RACE libraries. In the authors' workflow: Between about 2,900 and 20,000 functional CDR3 beta clonotypes were found per TCR beta library. From its re-call of the 5' RACE reads, TCRdb lists each CDR3 protein once, without DNA. TCRdb assigned the V and J calls; the authors' analysis was not used. Across several thousand distinct CDR3 sequences, the top ten clones capture approximately 25% of the sample. Input material: CD8+ T cells from PBMCs. This chain joins TRBV12-5 and TRBJ2-1; no DNA is available, so the TRBD2 call from TCRdb remains unchecked. This TCR was recovered from a human donor in good health. CDR3 region: CASGLTLSPPYNEQFF.